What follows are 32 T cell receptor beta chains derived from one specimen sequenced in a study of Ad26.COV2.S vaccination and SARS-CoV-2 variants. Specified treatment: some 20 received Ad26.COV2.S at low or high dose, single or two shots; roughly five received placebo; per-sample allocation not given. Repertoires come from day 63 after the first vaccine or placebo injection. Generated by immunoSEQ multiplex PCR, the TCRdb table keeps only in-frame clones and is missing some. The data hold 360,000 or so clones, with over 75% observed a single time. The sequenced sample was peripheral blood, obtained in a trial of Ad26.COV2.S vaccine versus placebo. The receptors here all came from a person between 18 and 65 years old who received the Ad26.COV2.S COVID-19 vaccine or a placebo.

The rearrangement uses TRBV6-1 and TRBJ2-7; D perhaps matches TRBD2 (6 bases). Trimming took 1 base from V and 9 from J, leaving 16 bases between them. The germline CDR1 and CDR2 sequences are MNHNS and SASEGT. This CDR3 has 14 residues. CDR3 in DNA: TGTGCCAGCAGTGAAGTGTTGGGGGAGGAACGGCAGTACTTC. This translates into CASSEVLGEERQYF.

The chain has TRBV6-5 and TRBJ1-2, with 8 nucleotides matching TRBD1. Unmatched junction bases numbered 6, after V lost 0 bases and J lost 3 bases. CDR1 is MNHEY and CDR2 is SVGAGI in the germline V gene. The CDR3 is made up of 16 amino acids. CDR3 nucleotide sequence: TGTGCCAGCAGTTACTCGGGTCCAGGGGGCGACTATGGCTACACCTTC. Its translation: CASSYSGPGGDYGYTF.

CDR3 coding DNA: TGTGCCAGCGGGAGGACAGGGGACAATGAGCAGTTCTTC. Translated: CASGRTGDNEQFF. The chain combines TRBV9 with TRBJ2-1, with TRBD1 matching 9 bases. Germline V gene data show CDR1 as SGDLS and CDR2 as YYNGEE. This CDR3 has 13 amino acids. Trimming at V came to 7 bases and at J to 5 bases, leaving 4 bases not matched to a gene.

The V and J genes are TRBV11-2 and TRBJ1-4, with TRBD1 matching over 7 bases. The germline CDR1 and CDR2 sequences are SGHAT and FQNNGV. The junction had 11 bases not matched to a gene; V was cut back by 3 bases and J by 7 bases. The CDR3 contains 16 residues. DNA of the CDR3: TGTGCCAGCAGCTTTTCACAGGGGAATCTCGCTGAAAAACTGTTTTTT. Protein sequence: CASSFSQGNLAEKLFF. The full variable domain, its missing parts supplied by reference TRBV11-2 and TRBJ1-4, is EAGVAQSPRYKIIEKRQSVAFWCNPISGHATLYWYQQILGQGPKLLIQFQNNGVVDDSQLPKDRFSAERLKGVDSTLKIQPAKLEDSAVYLCASSFSQGNLAEKLFFGSGTQLSVL.

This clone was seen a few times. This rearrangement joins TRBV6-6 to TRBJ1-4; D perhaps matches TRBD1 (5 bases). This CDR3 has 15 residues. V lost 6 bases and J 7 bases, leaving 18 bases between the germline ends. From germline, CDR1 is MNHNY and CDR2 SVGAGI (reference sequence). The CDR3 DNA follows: TGTGCCAGCAGCCCCGACGGGGCCGTCGGTGAAAAACTGTTTTTT. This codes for CASSPDGAVGEKLFF.

The CDR3: CSVRTSGGGELFF. In nucleotides, the CDR3 is TGCAGCGTCCGGACTAGCGGGGGCGGGGAGCTGTTTTTT. The V gene is TRBV29-1, the J gene TRBJ2-2; 13 nucleotides align to TRBD2. The CDR3 has 13 amino acids. Germline V gene lookup returns CDR1 SQVTM and CDR2 ANQGSEA. V dropped 6 bases and J dropped 7; count of bases not matched to a gene: 2.

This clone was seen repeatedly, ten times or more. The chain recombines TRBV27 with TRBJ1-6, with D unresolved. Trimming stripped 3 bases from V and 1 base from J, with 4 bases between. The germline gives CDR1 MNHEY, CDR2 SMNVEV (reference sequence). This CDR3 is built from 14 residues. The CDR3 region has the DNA TGTGCCAGCAGTTTTAGGTCCTATAATTCACCCCTCCACTTT. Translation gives CASSFRSYNSPLHF.

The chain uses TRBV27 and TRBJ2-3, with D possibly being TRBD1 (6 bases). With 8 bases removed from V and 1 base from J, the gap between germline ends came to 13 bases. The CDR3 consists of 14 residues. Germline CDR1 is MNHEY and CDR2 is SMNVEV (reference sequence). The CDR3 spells CASFTGWGTDTQYF. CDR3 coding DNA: TGTGCCAGCTTTACAGGGTGGGGCACAGATACGCAGTATTTT.

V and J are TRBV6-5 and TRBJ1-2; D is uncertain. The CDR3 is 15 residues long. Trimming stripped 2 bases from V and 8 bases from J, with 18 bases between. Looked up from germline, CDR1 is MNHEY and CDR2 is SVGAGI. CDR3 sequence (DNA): TGTGCCAGCAGTTACCCCCGCTGGTGGCCCAGGGGCTACACCTTC. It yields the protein CASSYPRWWPRGYTF.

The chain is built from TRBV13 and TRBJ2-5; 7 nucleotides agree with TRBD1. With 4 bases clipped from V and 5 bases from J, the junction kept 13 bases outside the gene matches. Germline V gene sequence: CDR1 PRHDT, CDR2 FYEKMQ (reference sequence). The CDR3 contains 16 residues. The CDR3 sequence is CASSSTMTGIRETQYF. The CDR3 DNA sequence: TGTGCCAGCAGCTCCACAATGACAGGGATTAGGGAGACCCAGTACTTC.

CDR3 sequence: CASSQEAGDTEAFF. The CDR3 DNA is TGTGCCAGCAGCCAAGAGGCTGGAGACACTGAAGCTTTCTTT. The chain couples TRBV4-2 to TRBJ1-1; D remains unclear. The CDR3 covers 14 residues. Trimming took 0 bases from V and 3 from J, leaving 8 bases between them. Germline V CDR1 and CDR2: LGHNA, YNFKEQ.

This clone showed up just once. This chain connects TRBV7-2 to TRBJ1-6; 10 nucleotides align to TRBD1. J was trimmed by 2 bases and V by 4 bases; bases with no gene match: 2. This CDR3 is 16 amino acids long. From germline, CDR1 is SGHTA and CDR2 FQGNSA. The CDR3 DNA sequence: TGTGCCAGCAGCTGGGACAGGGGCACCTATAATTCACCCCTCCACTTT. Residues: CASSWDRGTYNSPLHF.

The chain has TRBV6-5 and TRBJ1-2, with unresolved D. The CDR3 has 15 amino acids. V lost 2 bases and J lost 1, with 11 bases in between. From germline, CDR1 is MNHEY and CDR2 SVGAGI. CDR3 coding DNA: TGTGCCAGCAGTTACGGGCCAACATTTAACTATGGCTACACCTTC. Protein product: CASSYGPTFNYGYTF.

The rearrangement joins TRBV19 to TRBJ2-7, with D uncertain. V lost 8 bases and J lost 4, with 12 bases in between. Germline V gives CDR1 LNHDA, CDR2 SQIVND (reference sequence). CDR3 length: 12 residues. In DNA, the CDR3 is TGTGCCAGTGGGCGGACGTTATACGAGCAGTACTTC. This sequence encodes CASGRTLYEQYF.

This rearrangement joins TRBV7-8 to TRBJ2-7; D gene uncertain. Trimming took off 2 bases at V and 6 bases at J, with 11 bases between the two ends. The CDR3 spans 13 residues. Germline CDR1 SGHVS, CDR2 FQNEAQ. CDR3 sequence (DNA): TGTGCCAGCAGCTTAAGTCCGATGGGCGAGCAGTACTTC. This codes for CASSLSPMGEQYF. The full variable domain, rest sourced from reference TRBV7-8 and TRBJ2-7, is GAGVSQSPRYKVAKRGQDVALRCDPISGHVSLFWYQQALGQGPEFLTYFQNEAQLDKSGLPSDRFFAERPEGSVSTLKIQRTQQEDSAVYLCASSLSPMGEQYFGPGTRLTVT.

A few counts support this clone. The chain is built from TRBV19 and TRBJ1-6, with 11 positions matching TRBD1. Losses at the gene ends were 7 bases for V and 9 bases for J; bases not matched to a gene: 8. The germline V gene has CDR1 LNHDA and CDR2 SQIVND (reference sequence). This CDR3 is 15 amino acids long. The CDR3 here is CASTVDRGLLSPLHF. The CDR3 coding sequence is TGTGCCAGTACCGTGGACAGGGGGCTTCTTTCACCCCTCCACTTT.

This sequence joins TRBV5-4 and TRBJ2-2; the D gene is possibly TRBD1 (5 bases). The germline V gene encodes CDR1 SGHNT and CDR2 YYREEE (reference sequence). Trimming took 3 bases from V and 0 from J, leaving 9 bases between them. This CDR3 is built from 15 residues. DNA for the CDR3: TGTGCCAGCAGCTCCGACAGTTCGAACACCGGGGAGCTGTTTTTT. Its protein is CASSSDSSNTGELFF.

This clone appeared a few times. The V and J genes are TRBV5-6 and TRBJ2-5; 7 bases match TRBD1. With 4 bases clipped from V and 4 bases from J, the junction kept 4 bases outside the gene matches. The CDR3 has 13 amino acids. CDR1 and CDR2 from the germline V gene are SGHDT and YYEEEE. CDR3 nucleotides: TGTGCCAGCAGCCAGGGGGACAGAGAGACCCAGTACTTC. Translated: CASSQGDRETQYF. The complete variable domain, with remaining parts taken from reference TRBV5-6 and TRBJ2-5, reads DAGVTQSPTHLIKTRGQQVTLRCSPKSGHDTVSWYQQALGQGPQFIFQYYEEEERQRGNFPDRFSGHQFPNYSSELNVNALLLGDSALYLCASSQGDRETQYFGPGTRLLVL.

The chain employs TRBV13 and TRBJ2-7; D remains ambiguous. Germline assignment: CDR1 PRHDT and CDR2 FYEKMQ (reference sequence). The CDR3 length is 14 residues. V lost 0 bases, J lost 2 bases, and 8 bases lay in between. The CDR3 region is CASSLGQRTYEQYF. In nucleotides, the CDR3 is TGTGCCAGCAGCTTAGGGCAGAGAACCTACGAGCAGTACTTC. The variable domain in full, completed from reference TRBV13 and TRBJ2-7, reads AAGVIQSPRHLIKEKRETATLKCYPIPRHDTVYWYQQGPGQDPQFLISFYEKMQSDKGSIPDRFSAQQFSDYHSELNMSSLELGDSALYFCASSLGQRTYEQYFGPGTRLTVT.

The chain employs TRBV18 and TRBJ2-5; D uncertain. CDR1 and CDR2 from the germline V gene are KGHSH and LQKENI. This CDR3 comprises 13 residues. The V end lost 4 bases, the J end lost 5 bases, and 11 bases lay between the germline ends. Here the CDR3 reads CASSRPPVETQYF. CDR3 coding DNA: TGTGCCAGCTCACGTCCCCCGGTGGAGACCCAGTACTTC.

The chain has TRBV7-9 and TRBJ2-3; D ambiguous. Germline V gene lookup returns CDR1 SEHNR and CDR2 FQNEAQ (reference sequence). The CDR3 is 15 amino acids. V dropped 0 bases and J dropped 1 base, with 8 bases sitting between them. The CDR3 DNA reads TGTGCCAGCAGCTTAGCGATGGACCGCACAGATACGCAGTATTTT. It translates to CASSLAMDRTDTQYF.

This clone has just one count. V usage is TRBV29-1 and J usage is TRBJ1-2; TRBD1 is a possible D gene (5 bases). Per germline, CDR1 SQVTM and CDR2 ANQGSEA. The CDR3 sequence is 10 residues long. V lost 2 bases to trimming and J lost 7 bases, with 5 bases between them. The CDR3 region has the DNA TGCAGCGTTGAAAGGGGTGGCTACACCTTC. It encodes CSVERGGYTF.

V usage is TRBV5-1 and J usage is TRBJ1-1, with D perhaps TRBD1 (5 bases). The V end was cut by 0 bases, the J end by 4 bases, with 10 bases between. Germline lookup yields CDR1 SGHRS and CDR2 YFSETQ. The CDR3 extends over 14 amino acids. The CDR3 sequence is CASSLGGVGTEAFF. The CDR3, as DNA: TGCGCCAGCAGCTTGGGAGGGGTAGGCACTGAAGCTTTCTTT.

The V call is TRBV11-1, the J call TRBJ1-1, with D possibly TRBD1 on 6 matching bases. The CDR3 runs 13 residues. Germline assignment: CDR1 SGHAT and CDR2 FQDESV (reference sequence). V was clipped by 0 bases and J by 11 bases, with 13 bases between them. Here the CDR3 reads CASSLAGARWAFF. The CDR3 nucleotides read TGTGCCAGCAGCTTAGCGGGGGCACGGTGGGCTTTCTTT.

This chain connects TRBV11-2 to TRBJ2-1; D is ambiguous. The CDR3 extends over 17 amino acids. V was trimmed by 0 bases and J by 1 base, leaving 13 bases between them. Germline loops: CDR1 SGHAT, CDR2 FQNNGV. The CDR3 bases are TGTGCCAGCAGCTTAGAACCCAGGAGTACATCCTACAATGAGCAGTTCTTC. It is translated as CASSLEPRSTSYNEQFF.

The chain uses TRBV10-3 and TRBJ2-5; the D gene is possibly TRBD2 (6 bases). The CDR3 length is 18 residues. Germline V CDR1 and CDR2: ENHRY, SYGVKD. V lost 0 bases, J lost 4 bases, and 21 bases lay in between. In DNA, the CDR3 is TGTGCCATCAGTGAGTCTTTAAGCGGATCCGACGGGGGAGAGACCCAGTACTTC. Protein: CAISESLSGSDGGETQYF.

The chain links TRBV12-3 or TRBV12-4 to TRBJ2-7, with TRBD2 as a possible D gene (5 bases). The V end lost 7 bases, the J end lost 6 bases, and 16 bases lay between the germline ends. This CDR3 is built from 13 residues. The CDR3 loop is CASTPGESPEQYF. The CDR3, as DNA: TGTGCCAGCACCCCCGGGGAAAGCCCCGAGCAGTACTTC.

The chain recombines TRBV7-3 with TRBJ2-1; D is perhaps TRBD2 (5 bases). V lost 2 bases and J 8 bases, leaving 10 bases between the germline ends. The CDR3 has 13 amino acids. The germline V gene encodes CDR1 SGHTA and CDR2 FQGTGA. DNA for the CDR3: TGTGCCAGCAGCTTAGCTGTCGGGGATGAGCAGTTCTTC. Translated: CASSLAVGDEQFF.

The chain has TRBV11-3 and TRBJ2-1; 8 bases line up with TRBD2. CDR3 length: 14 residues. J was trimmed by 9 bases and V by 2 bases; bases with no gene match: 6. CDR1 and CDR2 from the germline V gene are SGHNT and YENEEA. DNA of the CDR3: TGTGCCAGCAGCTTAACAAGCGGGGGAGGTGAGCAGTTCTTC. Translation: CASSLTSGGGEQFF.

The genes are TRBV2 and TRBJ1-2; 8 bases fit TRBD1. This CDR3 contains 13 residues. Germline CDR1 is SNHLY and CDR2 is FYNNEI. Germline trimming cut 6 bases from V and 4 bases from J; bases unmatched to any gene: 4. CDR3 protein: CASSDRGGYGYTF. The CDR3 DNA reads TGTGCCAGCAGCGACAGGGGTGGCTATGGCTACACCTTC.

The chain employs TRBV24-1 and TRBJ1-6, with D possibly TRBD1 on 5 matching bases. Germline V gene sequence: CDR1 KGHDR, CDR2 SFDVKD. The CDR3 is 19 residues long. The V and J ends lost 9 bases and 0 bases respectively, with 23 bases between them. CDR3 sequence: CATSRVLWLLYSYNSPLHF. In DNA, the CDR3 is TGTGCCACCTCCAGGGTTCTGTGGCTCCTCTACTCCTATAATTCACCCCTCCACTTT.

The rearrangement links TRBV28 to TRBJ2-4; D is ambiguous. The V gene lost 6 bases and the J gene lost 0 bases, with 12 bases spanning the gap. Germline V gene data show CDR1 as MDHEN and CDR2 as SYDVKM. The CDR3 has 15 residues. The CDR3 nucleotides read TGTGCCAGCAGCACTCAGCAGCTAGCCAAAAACATTCAGTACTTC. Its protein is CASSTQQLAKNIQYF.